Listed here is a single T cell receptor (beta chain). Produced via immunoSEQ multiplex PCR; TCRdb's table is partial and in-frame only. The table lists 350,000 to 450,000 clones, around 88% of them singletons, with under 8.5% in the top ten. Germline assignment: CDR1 SNHLY and CDR2 FYNNEI. The CDR3 has 15 amino acids. V lost 9 bases and J lost 2; bases outside the gene matches: 12. This sample was taken from a study of blood T cell repertoires in COVID-19. Study in general: PBMCs, B-cell-depleted T cells, or T cells were the source of the cDNA or gDNA that made up the material.

Sequencing was performed on peripheral blood. This receptor was taken from a woman aged 60-75 years with COVID-19, enrolled during active disease. The J gene is TRBJ1-2, the V gene TRBV2, with 7 bases that match TRBD1. In nucleotides, the CDR3 is TGTGCCAGAGCAGAATGGACAGGACCCAACTATGGCTACACCTTC. Translating gives CARAEWTGPNYGYTF.